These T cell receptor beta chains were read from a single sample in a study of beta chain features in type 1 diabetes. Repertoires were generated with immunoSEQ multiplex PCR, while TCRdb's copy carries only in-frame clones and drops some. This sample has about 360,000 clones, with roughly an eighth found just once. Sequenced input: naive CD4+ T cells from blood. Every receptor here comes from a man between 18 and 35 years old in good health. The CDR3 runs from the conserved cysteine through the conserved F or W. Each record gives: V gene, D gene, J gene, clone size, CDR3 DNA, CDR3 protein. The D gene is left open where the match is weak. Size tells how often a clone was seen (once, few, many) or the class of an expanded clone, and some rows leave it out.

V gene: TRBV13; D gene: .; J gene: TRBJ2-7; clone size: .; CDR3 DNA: TGTGCCAGCAGCGGTAGAAGGGAGCCGGTCTCCTACGAGCAGTACTTC; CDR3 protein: CASSGRREPVSYEQYF
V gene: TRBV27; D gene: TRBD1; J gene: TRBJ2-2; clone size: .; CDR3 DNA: TGTGCCAGCAGTTGGGACAGCAACACCGGGGAGCTGTTTTTT; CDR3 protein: CASSWDSNTGELFF
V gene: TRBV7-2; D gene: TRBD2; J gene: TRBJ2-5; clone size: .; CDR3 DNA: TGTGCCAGCAGCCTCGGACAAGCGGGGGAGACCCAGTACTTC; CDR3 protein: CASSLGQAGETQYF
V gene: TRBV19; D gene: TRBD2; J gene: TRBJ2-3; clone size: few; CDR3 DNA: TGTGCCAGCGGGGGGACCCACGGAGATACGCAGTATTTT; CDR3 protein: CASGGTHGDTQYF
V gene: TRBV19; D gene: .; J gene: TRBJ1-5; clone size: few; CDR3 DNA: TGTGCCAGTTGCGTTGGGGGCGGGAATCAGCCCCAGCATTTT; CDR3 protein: CASCVGGGNQPQHF
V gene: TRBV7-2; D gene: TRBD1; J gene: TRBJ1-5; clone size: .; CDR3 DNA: TGTGCCAGCAGCTTAGAAGGGGGCAGACAGCCCCAGCATTTT; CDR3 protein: CASSLEGGRQPQHF
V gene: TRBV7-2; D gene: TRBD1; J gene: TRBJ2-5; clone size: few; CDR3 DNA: TGTGCCAGCACCCTAACGGACAGGGGTCGAGAGACCCAGTACTTC; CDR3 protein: CASTLTDRGRETQYF
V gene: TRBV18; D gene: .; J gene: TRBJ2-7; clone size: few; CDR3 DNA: TGTGCCAGCTCACCGGCAGGAACCTACGAGCAGTACTTC; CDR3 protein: CASSPAGTYEQYF
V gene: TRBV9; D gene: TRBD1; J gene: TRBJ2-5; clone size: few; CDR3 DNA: TGTGCCAGCAGCGTAGAAGGGGGCGCCTGGAAGGAGACCCAGTACTTC; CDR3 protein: CASSVEGGAWKETQYF
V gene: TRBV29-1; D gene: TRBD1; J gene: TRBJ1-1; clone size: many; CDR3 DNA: TGCAGCGTGCGTGGACAGGTGAACACTGAAGCTTTCTTT; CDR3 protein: CSVRGQVNTEAFF
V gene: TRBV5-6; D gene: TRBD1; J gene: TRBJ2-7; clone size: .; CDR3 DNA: TGTGCCAGCAGCTTCACCGGGACAGGGAACGAGCAGTACTTC; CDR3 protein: CASSFTGTGNEQYF
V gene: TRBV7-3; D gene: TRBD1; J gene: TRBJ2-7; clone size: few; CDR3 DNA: TGTGCCAGCAGCCATGAACCGGGACAGAACTACGAGCAGTACTTC; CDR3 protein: CASSHEPGQNYEQYF
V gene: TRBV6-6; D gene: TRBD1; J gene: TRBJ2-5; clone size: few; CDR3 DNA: TGTGCCAGCAGTCCTCGGGACAGCCAAGAGACCCAGTACTTC; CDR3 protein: CASSPRDSQETQYF
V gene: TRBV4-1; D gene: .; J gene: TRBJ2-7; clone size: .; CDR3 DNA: TGCGCCAGCAGCAAAGGGCATTCTGCAGGTTACGAGCAGTACTTC; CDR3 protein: CASSKGHSAGYEQYF